The sequence of this T cell receptor (beta chain) was determined in a study of regulatory T cells in long-lasting Graves disease (dated by TCRdb to the early 2020s). Looking at the study overall: To count as having persistent Graves' disease, a patient had to have received antithyroid drug treatment for over 5 years with TSH receptor autoantibodies remaining persistently positive. Persistent Graves' disease patients were compared with newly diagnosed Graves' disease patients by peripheral blood TCR sequencing and RNA sequencing. The study was registered as a clinical trial and conducted in China. In the clinical cohort, patients with persistent Graves' disease had used antithyroid drugs for an average of about 10.3 years. A total of around 33 samples underwent TCR sequencing, from roughly 13 patients with persistent Graves' disease and some 20 patients with newly diagnosed Graves' disease. Findings and caveats that apply to the study as a whole: Peripheral blood alone was examined, since thyroid tissue, which constituted the primary lesion, could not be accessed. Lower TCR Shannon entropy and fewer highly expanded clones were observed in persistent Graves' disease patients than in newly diagnosed patients, which suggested clonal expansion. A larger number of public clonotypes was shared among persistent patients (more than 2,500) than among newly diagnosed patients (around 870). The authors noted that the small sample size was a limitation that may lower accuracy. Sequencing and analysis were restricted to the TCR beta chain.

The table lists this clonotype with many counts. Its antigen has not been determined. No qualities accompany the bases; no much larger clone lies one base away. What this sample's time point label stands for: persistent/refractory GD, antithyroid drugs over 5 years with positive TRAb. For both TCR sequencing and RNA sequencing, RNA was extracted from PBMCs using TRIzol. The diagnosis of Graves' disease followed American Thyroid Association guidelines. Recruitment of patients was carried out at an endocrinology department in Xi'an, China. Each patient gave approximately 10 milliliters of peripheral blood, collected in an EDTA anticoagulant tube. Ficoll Paque Plus density gradient separation was used to isolate PBMCs, and no further T cell sorting was performed. RNA quality was checked with an Agilent 2100 Bioanalyzer and agarose gel, and concentration with a NanoDrop 2000. Libraries were built with multiplex PCR. Sequencing took place on an Illumina HiSeq 4000. iRepertoire HTBI primers and Arm-PCR amplification of CDR3 regions were used to construct TCR beta libraries. Before sequencing, the PCR products underwent gel purification. In the source study's methods: A total of around 66 TRBV and approximately 13 TRBJ segments were identified across samples and were used for gene usage analysis of CDR3 amino acid clonotypes. Filtered high-quality paired reads were merged into contigs using COPE and FqMerger. BLAST was used to align contigs to the IMGT TRBV, TRBD and TRBJ reference genes, and CDR3 was defined following IMGT. Any clonotype with a frequency above 0.1% was classified as a highly expanded clone. Repertoire diversity was measured by Shannon entropy, and V-J evenness by the Gini coefficient. A clonotype was considered public if more than one individual shared it. The public reads were quality trimmed at Q25 with fastp and then assembled into clones with MiXCR by TCRdb, keeping productive beta chains. CDR3 protein sequences are deduplicated, and each keeps its most common genes and DNA. TCRdb, not the authors, supplied the V and J calls. Present in this sample are 400,000 to 500,000 distinct CDR3 sequences, roughly 23% of which were seen just once. Roughly an eighth of the sample lies in the top ten.

Here the sequenced sample was peripheral blood mononuclear cells (PBMCs), taken when the disease was refractory, from a patient treated with antithyroid drugs. The source is a female donor with Graves disease.

The CDR3 region: CASSEKGGNYGYTF. The nucleotide sequence reads as follows: TGTGCCAGCAGTGAAAAGGGTGGGAATTATGGCTACACCTTC. This chain is built from TRBV2 and TRBJ1-2; the D gene identity is not certain. Via the germline V gene, CDR1 is SNHLY and CDR2 FYNNEI. The junction shows trimming of 2 bases on V and 5 bases on J, plus 12 bases between the germline ends. From the cysteine through the phenylalanine, the CDR3 covers 14 amino acids. Here the CDR3 DNA is all that survives: 42 bases in frame from base 1.